The 12 T cell receptor beta chains presented below share a single source sample, sequenced in a study of blood T cell repertoires in COVID-19. Sequenced by immunoSEQ multiplex PCR; TCRdb stores in-frame clones only, minus some. This sample has about 190,000 clones, with about nine tenths found just once. Sequenced material: peripheral blood. The receptors stem from a man aged 35 to 55 with acute or convalescent COVID-19.

The V call is TRBV5-6, the J call TRBJ2-3, with 8 nucleotides matching TRBD1. The germline V gene encodes CDR1 SGHDT and CDR2 YYEEEE. Unmatched junction bases numbered 15, after V lost 6 bases and J lost 6 bases. The CDR3 has 16 amino acids. The CDR3 spells CASTRGTGGWGDTQYF. The CDR3 coding sequence is TGTGCCAGCACCCGCGGGACAGGTGGTTGGGGGGATACGCAGTATTTT.

J is TRBJ1-2 and V is TRBV7-2; 9 bases line up with TRBD1. The CDR3 runs to 14 residues. Trimming at V came to 5 bases and at J to 7 bases, leaving 8 bases not matched to a gene. Germline CDR1 SGHTA, CDR2 FQGNSA. CDR3: CASSAGQGIGGYTF. CDR3 nucleotides: TGTGCCAGCAGCGCGGGACAGGGAATAGGTGGCTACACCTTC.

This chain connects TRBV7-9 to TRBJ2-5, with 7 bases lining up with TRBD2. The V segment lost 1 base and the J segment 2 bases; nucleotides outside the gene matches: 1. CDR1 SEHNR and CDR2 FQNEAQ come from the germline V gene (reference sequence). This CDR3 spans 14 amino acids. In DNA, the CDR3 is TGTGCCAGCAGCTTAGTACTAGCGCAAGAGACCCAGTACTTC. It translates to CASSLVLAQETQYF.

The chain uses TRBV21-1 and TRBJ2-7; the DNA was not used to check the table's D call, TRBD1. TRBV21-1 is a pseudogene locus. This CDR3 has 11 amino acids. The CDR3 here is CASSRNRGPDF. The CDR3 bases are TGTGCCAGCAGCAGAAACAGGGGGCCTGACTTC.

This sequence joins TRBV6-5 and TRBJ1-2, with D hard to call. Germline lookup yields CDR1 MNHEY and CDR2 SVGAGI. This CDR3 comprises 13 residues. V was pared by 6 bases and J by 1 base, with 9 bases between. DNA of the CDR3: TGTGCCAGCAGCGTCACAAATAACTATGGCTACACCTTC. Protein sequence: CASSVTNNYGYTF.

The genes are TRBV10-3 and TRBJ1-1; 11 bases agree with TRBD1. The CDR3 is made up of 16 amino acids. Germline V gives CDR1 ENHRY, CDR2 SYGVKD. V was clipped by 6 bases and J by 1 base; unmatched bases: 7. CDR3 coding DNA: TGTGCCATCAGACGGGACAGGGGGGCTGCGAACACTGAAGCTTTCTTT. Translation: CAIRRDRGAANTEAFF.

V and J are TRBV7-2 and TRBJ2-7; 10 bases align to TRBD2. Per the germline V gene, CDR1 is SGHTA and CDR2 is FQGNSA. J was trimmed by 0 bases and V by 2 bases; bases with no gene match: 4. The CDR3 is made up of 16 amino acids. CDR3 coding DNA: TGTGCCAGCAGCTTATCTAGCGGGGGCTTCTCCTACGAGCAGTACTTC. Translating gives CASSLSSGGFSYEQYF.

The V and J genes are TRBV25-1 and TRBJ2-2, with 7 bases aligning to TRBD1. Germline assignment: CDR1 MGHDK and CDR2 SYGVNS. Trimming at V came to 11 bases and at J to 2 bases, leaving 5 bases not matched to a gene. The CDR3 runs to 13 residues. The CDR3 loop is CAGWDSNTGELFF. Here the CDR3 DNA reads TGTGCCGGCTGGGACAGTAACACCGGGGAGCTGTTTTTT. Using reference TRBV25-1 and TRBJ2-2 for the parts outside the CDR3, the full variable domain is EADIYQTPRYLVIGTGKKITLECSQTMGHDKMYWYQQDPGMELHLIHYSYGVNSTEKGDLSSESTVSRIRTEHFPLTLESARPSHTSQYLCAGWDSNTGELFFGEGSRLTVL.

The chain carries TRBV19 and TRBJ1-5; 7 bases align to TRBD1. CDR3 length: 15 residues. V lost 6 bases to trimming and J lost 2 bases; unmatched junction nucleotides: 7. CDR1 and CDR2 from the germline V gene are LNHDA and SQIVND (reference sequence). CDR3 coding DNA: TGTGCCAGTAGCCCGACAGGGAGAGGCAATCAGCCCCAGCATTTT. This encodes CASSPTGRGNQPQHF.

CDR3 residues: CASSGRQNYGYTF. CDR3 nucleotide sequence: TGTGCCAGCAGTGGGAGGCAGAACTATGGCTACACCTTC. The chain recombines TRBV2 with TRBJ1-2; no definite D call. V was cut by 4 bases and J by 2 bases, with 8 bases left in between. The CDR3 extends over 13 amino acids. Germline CDR1 is SNHLY and CDR2 is FYNNEI.

V usage is TRBV18 and J usage is TRBJ1-3, with TRBD1 matching 8 bases. CDR3 length: 17 residues. Germline lookup yields CDR1 KGHSH and CDR2 LQKENI. V lost 1 base, J lost 1 base, and 6 bases stayed unmatched. Here the CDR3 DNA reads TGTGCCAGCTCACCACTTTCGCAGGGGGCGTCTGGAAACACCATATATTTT. Encoded protein: CASSPLSQGASGNTIYF.

The chain has TRBV30 and TRBJ1-5; D is undetermined. The germline V gene encodes CDR1 GTSNPN and CDR2 SVGIG (reference sequence). V was shortened by 2 bases and J by 4 bases, with 15 bases between the two germline ends. The CDR3 length is 15 residues. This CDR3 is CAWSTTGQRNQPQHF. In DNA, the CDR3 is TGTGCCTGGAGTACGACGGGCCAGCGGAATCAGCCCCAGCATTTT.